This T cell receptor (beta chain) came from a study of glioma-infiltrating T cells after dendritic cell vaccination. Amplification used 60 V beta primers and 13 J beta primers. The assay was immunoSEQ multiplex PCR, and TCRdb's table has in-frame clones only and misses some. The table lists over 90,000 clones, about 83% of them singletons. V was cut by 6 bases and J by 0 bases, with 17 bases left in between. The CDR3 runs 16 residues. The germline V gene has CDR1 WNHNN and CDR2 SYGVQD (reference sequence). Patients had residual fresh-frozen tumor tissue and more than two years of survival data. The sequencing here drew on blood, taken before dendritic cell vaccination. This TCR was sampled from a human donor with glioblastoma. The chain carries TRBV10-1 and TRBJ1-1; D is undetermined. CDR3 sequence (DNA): TGCGCCAGCAGCCATGCTACCCTATCCATGAACACTGAAGCTTTCTTT. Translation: CASSHATLSMNTEAFF.